The T cell receptor (beta chain) described here comes from a study of T cells in Graves' hyperthyroidism and ophthalmopathy. This clonotype has a count of ten or more. Amplification of TCR beta CDR3 regions used RNA as the template. First-round RT-PCR targeting the TCR CDR3 was performed with the HTBI primer set. TCRdb reprocessed the multiplex PCR reads with MiXCR, giving one entry per CDR3 protein. The table includes 600,000 to 900,000 distinct CDR3 sequences, roughly 15% detected once. Germline V gives CDR1 KGHSH, CDR2 LQKENI. The CDR3 is 13 residues long. V dropped 3 bases and J dropped 4 bases, with 8 bases sitting between them.

The sequence derives from a man aged 18 to 29 with Graves' hyperthyroidism. This chain joins TRBV18 and TRBJ2-3; the D gene is possibly TRBD1 (5 bases). Source material: blood. CDR3 loop: CASSPAGSDTQYF. The CDR3 DNA reads as TGTGCCAGCTCACCGGCAGGGTCAGATACGCAGTATTTT.